These T cell receptor beta chains were read from a single sample in a study of blood T cells in healthy people across ages. From the 5' RACE reads, TCRdb called clonotypes with MiXCR, one entry per CDR3 protein. The table lists approximately 1.5 million distinct CDR3 sequences, around 36% of them singletons. The specimen was blood. These receptors came from a woman aged 25 to 39 in good health. Each CDR3 is given with its conserved first and last residue. D genes are given only for firm matches. Expanded clones get a size class; other rows say once, few or many, or leave the size out.

j_call: TRBJ2-6; d_call: TRBD2; cdr3_length: 17; clone_size: few; v_call: TRBV7-3; cdr3_aa: CASSYRAGISGANVLTF; cdr3_nt: TGTGCCAGCAGCTATCGAGCGGGGATCTCTGGGGCCAACGTCCTGACTTTC
j_call: TRBJ1-1; d_call: -; cdr3_length: 13; clone_size: -; v_call: TRBV7-9; cdr3_aa: CASSTGLNTEAFF; cdr3_nt: TGTGCCAGCAGCACAGGTCTGAACACTGAAGCTTTCTTT
j_call: TRBJ2-3; d_call: -; cdr3_length: 16; clone_size: -; v_call: TRBV4-1; cdr3_aa: CASSQVHLKPSDTQYF; cdr3_nt: TGCGCCAGCAGCCAAGTCCACTTGAAACCCTCGGATACGCAGTATTTT
j_call: TRBJ1-2; d_call: -; cdr3_length: 18; clone_size: -; v_call: TRBV4-1; cdr3_aa: CANSQEYVRTTLSDGYTF; cdr3_nt: TGCGCCAACAGCCAAGAGTACGTACGAACAACCCTAAGCGATGGCTACACCTTC
j_call: TRBJ1-4; d_call: -; cdr3_length: 14; clone_size: -; v_call: TRBV20-1; cdr3_aa: CSAPDRTSGEKLFF; cdr3_nt: TGCAGTGCACCCGACAGAACTTCCGGGGAAAAACTGTTTTTT
j_call: TRBJ2-3; d_call: TRBD1; cdr3_length: 14; clone_size: -; v_call: TRBV7-9; cdr3_aa: CASSRLRQGDTQYF; cdr3_nt: TGTGCCAGCAGCCGCCTGCGACAGGGGGATACGCAGTATTTT
j_call: TRBJ2-5; d_call: -; cdr3_length: 14; clone_size: -; v_call: TRBV9; cdr3_aa: CASSGGTNKETQYF; cdr3_nt: TGTGCCAGCAGCGGCGGGACGAACAAAGAGACCCAGTACTTC
j_call: TRBJ2-5; d_call: TRBD2; cdr3_length: 16; clone_size: -; v_call: TRBV28; cdr3_aa: CASTASGRRRGETQYF; cdr3_nt: TGTGCCAGCACCGCTAGCGGGAGGCGAAGGGGAGAGACCCAGTACTTC
j_call: TRBJ1-1; d_call: -; cdr3_length: 14; clone_size: -; v_call: TRBV6-1; cdr3_aa: CASRDGTKNTEAFF; cdr3_nt: TGTGCCAGCAGGGACGGGACAAAGAACACTGAAGCTTTCTTT
j_call: TRBJ2-1; d_call: TRBD1; cdr3_length: 14; clone_size: few; v_call: TRBV5-1; cdr3_aa: CASSSGQGANEQFF; cdr3_nt: TGCGCCAGCAGCTCGGGACAGGGGGCGAATGAGCAGTTCTTC
j_call: TRBJ1-5; d_call: TRBD1; cdr3_length: 18; clone_size: -; v_call: TRBV6-2/TRBV6-3; cdr3_aa: CASALRVRTGGPNQPQHF; cdr3_nt: TGTGCCAGCGCCCTTCGTGTGAGGACAGGGGGACCTAATCAGCCCCAGCATTTT
j_call: TRBJ2-1; d_call: TRBD2; cdr3_length: 14; clone_size: many; v_call: TRBV29-1; cdr3_aa: CSVEGGLARNEQFF; cdr3_nt: TGCAGCGTTGAAGGAGGACTAGCGCGCAATGAGCAGTTCTTC
j_call: TRBJ1-3; d_call: TRBD1; cdr3_length: 15; clone_size: -; v_call: TRBV20-1; cdr3_aa: CSARVAGGSGNTIYF; cdr3_nt: TGCAGTGCTAGAGTGGCAGGGGGTTCTGGAAACACCATATATTTT
j_call: TRBJ2-3; d_call: TRBD1; cdr3_length: 16; clone_size: many; v_call: TRBV5-5; cdr3_aa: CASSQLPGQGTDTQYF; cdr3_nt: TGTGCCAGCAGCCAGCTCCCGGGACAGGGCACAGATACGCAGTATTTT
j_call: TRBJ2-7; d_call: -; cdr3_length: 14; clone_size: once; v_call: TRBV7-2; cdr3_aa: CAGSLVIGGYEQYF; cdr3_nt: TGTGCCGGCAGCTTAGTAATTGGGGGCTACGAGCAGTACTTC
j_call: TRBJ2-7; d_call: -; cdr3_length: 14; clone_size: -; v_call: TRBV18; cdr3_aa: CASSPTHAPYEQYF; cdr3_nt: TGTGCCAGCTCACCTACCCATGCCCCCTACGAGCAGTACTTC
j_call: TRBJ2-3; d_call: -; cdr3_length: 16; clone_size: -; v_call: TRBV4-1; cdr3_aa: CASSQDPGGAGDTQYF; cdr3_nt: TGCGCCAGCAGCCAAGATCCTGGGGGGGCAGGGGATACGCAGTATTTT
j_call: TRBJ2-7; d_call: TRBD2; cdr3_length: 18; clone_size: -; v_call: TRBV20-1; cdr3_aa: CSAREVGTSGASSYEQYF; cdr3_nt: TGCAGTGCTAGAGAGGTGGGGACTAGCGGGGCGAGCTCCTACGAGCAGTACTTC
j_call: TRBJ2-3; d_call: -; cdr3_length: 18; clone_size: -; v_call: TRBV9; cdr3_aa: CASSSRPNYRADTDTQYF; cdr3_nt: TGTGCCAGCAGCTCCCGCCCCAACTACAGGGCTGACACAGATACGCAGTATTTT
j_call: TRBJ2-3; d_call: -; cdr3_length: 15; clone_size: -; v_call: TRBV7-8; cdr3_aa: CASSLSRGITDTQYF; cdr3_nt: TGTGCCAGCAGCTTATCACGGGGGATCACAGATACGCAGTATTTT
j_call: TRBJ2-2; d_call: -; cdr3_length: 12; clone_size: -; v_call: TRBV6-5; cdr3_aa: CASRRGSGELFF; cdr3_nt: TGTGCCAGCAGGCGAGGGTCCGGGGAGCTGTTTTTT
j_call: TRBJ1-4; d_call: -; cdr3_length: 15; clone_size: -; v_call: TRBV3-1; cdr3_aa: CASSQGGDNAEKLFF; cdr3_nt: TGTGCCAGCAGCCAAGGCGGGGACAATGCTGAAAAACTGTTTTTT
j_call: TRBJ2-1; d_call: -; cdr3_length: 14; clone_size: once; v_call: TRBV24-1; cdr3_aa: CATSDLHRGDEQFF; cdr3_nt: TGTGCCACCAGTGATTTGCATCGAGGCGATGAGCAGTTCTTC
j_call: TRBJ2-4; d_call: -; cdr3_length: 16; clone_size: once; v_call: TRBV5-6; cdr3_aa: CASSTGGGRWQNIQYF; cdr3_nt: TGTGCCAGCAGCACTGGGGGCGGTAGGTGGCAAAACATTCAGTACTTC
j_call: TRBJ2-4; d_call: -; cdr3_length: 17; clone_size: -; v_call: TRBV28; cdr3_aa: CASSLGFASHDGNIQYF; cdr3_nt: TGTGCCAGCAGTTTAGGTTTTGCATCCCACGACGGAAACATTCAGTACTTC
j_call: TRBJ2-1; d_call: TRBD1; cdr3_length: 16; clone_size: many; v_call: TRBV28; cdr3_aa: CASSLPSGQGIHEQFF; cdr3_nt: TGTGCCAGCAGCCTCCCCTCGGGACAGGGAATCCATGAGCAGTTCTTC
j_call: TRBJ2-5; d_call: TRBD2; cdr3_length: 13; clone_size: many; v_call: TRBV3-1; cdr3_aa: CASRRLARETQYF; cdr3_nt: TGTGCCAGCAGGAGACTAGCACGGGAGACCCAGTACTTC
j_call: TRBJ1-1; d_call: -; cdr3_length: 11; clone_size: -; v_call: TRBV13; cdr3_aa: CASIEGGEAFF; cdr3_nt: TGTGCCAGCATAGAGGGGGGTGAAGCTTTCTTT
j_call: TRBJ2-3; d_call: -; cdr3_length: 17; clone_size: few; v_call: TRBV9; cdr3_aa: CASSVEGSDRPTDTQYF; cdr3_nt: TGTGCCAGCAGCGTAGAAGGTTCTGACAGACCCACAGATACGCAGTATTTT
j_call: TRBJ2-2; d_call: -; cdr3_length: 16; clone_size: -; v_call: TRBV4-1; cdr3_aa: CASSLRAGPGTGELFF; cdr3_nt: TGCGCCAGCAGCCTCAGGGCCGGGCCGGGGACCGGGGAGCTGTTTTTT
j_call: TRBJ2-2; d_call: -; cdr3_length: 17; clone_size: few; v_call: TRBV5-5; cdr3_aa: CASSLGVKPWGTGELFF; cdr3_nt: TGTGCCAGCAGCTTGGGCGTCAAACCCTGGGGGACCGGGGAGCTGTTTTTT
j_call: TRBJ2-5; d_call: -; cdr3_length: 14; clone_size: few; v_call: TRBV13; cdr3_aa: CASSAPGAWETQYF; cdr3_nt: TGTGCCAGCAGTGCACCGGGGGCCTGGGAGACCCAGTACTTC
j_call: TRBJ2-7; d_call: TRBD1; cdr3_length: 13; clone_size: few; v_call: TRBV20-1; cdr3_aa: CSARSGTVYEQYF; cdr3_nt: TGCAGTGCTAGGTCCGGGACAGTATACGAGCAGTACTTC
j_call: TRBJ2-5; d_call: -; cdr3_length: 15; clone_size: few; v_call: TRBV27; cdr3_aa: CASVFSGFTQETQYF; cdr3_nt: TGTGCCAGCGTCTTTTCAGGGTTTACGCAAGAGACCCAGTACTTC
j_call: TRBJ2-3; d_call: -; cdr3_length: 16; clone_size: few; v_call: TRBV24-1; cdr3_aa: CATSDFPGEGSDTQYF; cdr3_nt: TGTGCCACCAGTGATTTTCCGGGAGAAGGATCAGATACGCAGTATTTT
j_call: TRBJ1-5; d_call: -; cdr3_length: 13; clone_size: -; v_call: TRBV20-1; cdr3_aa: CRECGVASEPQHF; cdr3_nt: TGCAGGGAGTGCGGGGTGGCCAGTGAGCCCCAGCATTTT
j_call: TRBJ1-5; d_call: -; cdr3_length: 15; clone_size: once; v_call: TRBV27; cdr3_aa: CASSLSPAGHQPQHF; cdr3_nt: TGTGCCAGCAGTTTATCCCCGGCGGGGCATCAGCCCCAGCATTTT
j_call: TRBJ1-2; d_call: -; cdr3_length: 14; clone_size: few; v_call: TRBV15; cdr3_aa: CATSRSKGSYGYTF; cdr3_nt: TGTGCCACCAGCAGGAGTAAGGGTAGCTATGGCTACACCTTC
j_call: TRBJ2-1; d_call: TRBD2; cdr3_length: 16; clone_size: -; v_call: TRBV20-1; cdr3_aa: CSASQAGTSVFNEQFF; cdr3_nt: TGCAGTGCTAGCCAAGCCGGGACTAGCGTATTCAATGAGCAGTTCTTC
j_call: TRBJ1-1; d_call: -; cdr3_length: 17; clone_size: -; v_call: TRBV6-1; cdr3_aa: CASRFHRRVVGNTGAFF; cdr3_nt: TGTGCCAGCAGATTCCACAGGCGGGTGGTAGGGAACACTGGAGCTTTCTTT
j_call: TRBJ1-1; d_call: -; cdr3_length: 13; clone_size: few; v_call: TRBV7-9; cdr3_aa: CASSLQGVDEAFF; cdr3_nt: TGTGCCAGCAGCTTACAGGGAGTGGATGAAGCTTTCTTT
j_call: TRBJ2-7; d_call: -; cdr3_length: 14; clone_size: many; v_call: TRBV10-3; cdr3_aa: CAISESPGEYEQYF; cdr3_nt: TGTGCCATCAGTGAGTCGCCTGGGGAATACGAGCAGTACTTC
j_call: TRBJ2-3; d_call: TRBD2; cdr3_length: 15; clone_size: -; v_call: TRBV6-6; cdr3_aa: CASSGGGAGGDTQYF; cdr3_nt: TGTGCCAGCAGTGGCGGGGGGGCCGGAGGTGATACGCAGTATTTT
j_call: TRBJ2-7; d_call: -; cdr3_length: 12; clone_size: few; v_call: TRBV2; cdr3_aa: CATQGSLDEQYF; cdr3_nt: TGTGCCACACAGGGATCATTGGACGAGCAGTACTTC
j_call: TRBJ2-7; d_call: TRBD2; cdr3_length: 15; clone_size: many; v_call: TRBV20-1; cdr3_aa: CSAGDSSGGAREQYF; cdr3_nt: TGCAGTGCAGGCGACTCTAGCGGGGGGGCCCGCGAGCAGTACTTC
j_call: TRBJ2-7; d_call: TRBD1; cdr3_length: 14; clone_size: -; v_call: TRBV11-2; cdr3_aa: CASSPGTGYHEQYF; cdr3_nt: TGTGCCAGCAGTCCCGGGACAGGGTATCACGAGCAGTACTTC
j_call: TRBJ2-5; d_call: -; cdr3_length: 14; clone_size: many; v_call: TRBV7-8; cdr3_aa: CASSFAANKETQYF; cdr3_nt: TGTGCCAGCAGCTTTGCAGCAAATAAAGAGACCCAGTACTTC
j_call: TRBJ2-7; d_call: -; cdr3_length: 13; clone_size: few; v_call: TRBV10-3; cdr3_aa: CAISGLSHYEQYF; cdr3_nt: TGTGCCATCAGTGGGCTCAGCCACTACGAGCAGTACTTC
j_call: TRBJ1-1; d_call: -; cdr3_length: 13; clone_size: -; v_call: TRBV7-9; cdr3_aa: CASSREGGPEAFF; cdr3_nt: TGTGCCAGCAGCCGGGAGGGGGGACCTGAAGCTTTCTTT
j_call: TRBJ2-5; d_call: -; cdr3_length: 16; clone_size: many; v_call: TRBV10-3; cdr3_aa: CAISGGIAEDQETQYF; cdr3_nt: TGTGCCATCAGTGGGGGGATAGCGGAGGACCAAGAGACCCAGTACTTC
j_call: TRBJ2-6; d_call: -; cdr3_length: 15; clone_size: -; v_call: TRBV5-1; cdr3_aa: CASRTDSSGANVLTF; cdr3_nt: TGCGCCAGCCGGACCGACAGCTCTGGGGCCAACGTCCTGACTTTC
j_call: TRBJ2-7; d_call: TRBD2; cdr3_length: 14; clone_size: -; v_call: TRBV20-1; cdr3_aa: CSAGTGLAGYEQYF; cdr3_nt: TGCAGTGCTGGGACGGGACTAGCGGGGTACGAGCAGTACTTC
j_call: TRBJ2-7; d_call: -; cdr3_length: 13; clone_size: many; v_call: TRBV15; cdr3_aa: CATSTGSGYEQYF; cdr3_nt: TGTGCCACCAGCACGGGGTCGGGCTACGAGCAGTACTTC
j_call: TRBJ2-7; d_call: -; cdr3_length: 14; clone_size: few; v_call: TRBV4-1; cdr3_aa: CASSPEPDGYEQYF; cdr3_nt: TGCGCCAGCAGCCCCGAGCCCGACGGCTACGAGCAGTACTTC
j_call: TRBJ2-1; d_call: TRBD1; cdr3_length: 12; clone_size: many; v_call: TRBV29-1; cdr3_aa: CSVGQGVNEQFF; cdr3_nt: TGCAGCGTTGGGCAGGGGGTCAATGAGCAGTTCTTC